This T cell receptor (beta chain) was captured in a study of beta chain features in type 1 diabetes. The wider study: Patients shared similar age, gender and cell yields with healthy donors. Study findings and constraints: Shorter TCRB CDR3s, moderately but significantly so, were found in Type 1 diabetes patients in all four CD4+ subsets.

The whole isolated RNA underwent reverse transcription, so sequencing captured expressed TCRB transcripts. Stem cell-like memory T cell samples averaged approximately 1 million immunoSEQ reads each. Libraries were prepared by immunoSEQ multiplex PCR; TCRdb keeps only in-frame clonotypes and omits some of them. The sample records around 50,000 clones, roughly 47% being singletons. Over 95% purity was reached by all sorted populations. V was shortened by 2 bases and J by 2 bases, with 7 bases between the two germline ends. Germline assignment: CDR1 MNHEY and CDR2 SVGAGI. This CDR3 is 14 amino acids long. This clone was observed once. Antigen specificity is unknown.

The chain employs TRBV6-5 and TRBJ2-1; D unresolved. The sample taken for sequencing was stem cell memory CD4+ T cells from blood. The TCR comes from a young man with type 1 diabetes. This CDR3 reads CASSYVAPYNEQFF. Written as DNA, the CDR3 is TGTGCCAGCAGTTACGTTGCGCCCTACAATGAGCAGTTCTTC.